This T cell receptor beta chain was recovered during a study of graft-versus-host responses after intestinal transplantation. Looking at the study overall: Uniformly, recipients were administered anti-thymocyte globulin induction with subsequent tacrolimus and steroids for around 3 years. Broader study findings: Circulating GvH clone levels at their peak were associated with HvG declines (early post-transplant). Marrow from the recipient contained GvH clones, some of which had appeared first in ileum or blood. Within the allografts of patients who had graft-donor T cell macrochimerism, graft-versus-host to host-versus-graft clonal ratios were high.

The germline CDR1 and CDR2 sequences are SGHVS and FQNEAQ. The CDR3 sequence is 15 residues long. The V segment lost 4 bases and the J segment 4 bases; nucleotides outside the gene matches: 5. Some clones are missing from TCRdb's copy, which holds only in-frame ones; the method was immunoSEQ multiplex PCR. The sample contains approximately 89,000 clones, 92% of which appear only once. In the case of this clone: Its antigen remains unidentified.

The gene calls are TRBV7-8 and TRBJ1-3; 9 bases fit TRBD1. The origin of this receptor is a human donor who received an intestinal transplant. This sample comprised unstimulated CD4+ T cells sorted from spleen or lymph node cells, obtained before intestinal transplant. The CDR3 coding sequence is TGTGCCAGCAGCTCCAACACAGGGGGCGGAAACACCATATATTTT. This gives the protein CASSSNTGGGNTIYF.